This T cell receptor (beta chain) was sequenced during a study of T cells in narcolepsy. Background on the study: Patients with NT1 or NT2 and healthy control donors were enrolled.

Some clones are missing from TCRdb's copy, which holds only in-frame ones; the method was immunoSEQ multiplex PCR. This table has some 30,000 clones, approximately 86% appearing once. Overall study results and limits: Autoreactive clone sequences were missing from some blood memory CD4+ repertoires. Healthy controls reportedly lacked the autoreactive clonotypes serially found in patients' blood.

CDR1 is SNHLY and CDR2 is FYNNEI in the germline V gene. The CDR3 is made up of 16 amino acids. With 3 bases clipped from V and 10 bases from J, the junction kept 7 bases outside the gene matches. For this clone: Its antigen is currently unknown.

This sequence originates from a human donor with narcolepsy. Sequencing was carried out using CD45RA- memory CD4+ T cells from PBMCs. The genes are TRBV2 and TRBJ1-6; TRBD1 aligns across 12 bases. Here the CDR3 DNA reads TGTGCCAGCAGTGACCGGGACAGGGGGCAGGTGTCACCCCTCCACTTT. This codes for CASSDRDRGQVSPLHF.